This T cell receptor (beta chain) is from a study of blood T cell repertoires in COVID-19. For the study at large: The United States, Italy and Spain supplied acute and convalescent COVID-19 samples.

Per the study methods: Using reference gene primer amplification, nucleated cell counts were estimated. Clones were sequenced by immunoSEQ multiplex PCR, and TCRdb holds only the in-frame ones, with some missing. That table is the source of V, J and clone size, and D and trimming were worked out from the DNA. The repertoire includes 200,000 to 250,000 clones, under 90% of them detected once, and about 4.8% sits in the top ten. Germline CDR1 MRHNA, CDR2 SNTAGT. The CDR3 is 14 amino acids. The trim removed 5 bases at V and 7 bases at J, leaving 5 bases unmatched. Sequencing used peripheral blood. The chain has TRBV6-4 and TRBJ1-2; 12 bases agree with TRBD1. This TCR was sampled from a middle-aged man with acute or convalescent COVID-19. The CDR3 reads CASSPGQGALGYTF. CDR3 bases: TGTGCCAGCAGTCCGGGACAGGGGGCTCTTGGCTACACCTTC.